The rows below give T cell receptor beta chains drawn from one sample of a study of T cell changes during pregnancy in multiple sclerosis. Sequenced by immunoSEQ multiplex PCR; TCRdb stores in-frame clones only, minus some. The table includes 30,000 to 50,000 clones, roughly nine tenths detected once. The input for sequencing was CD4+ T cells from peripheral blood mononuclear cells, taken in the third trimester of pregnancy. The receptors come from a female donor in good health, enrolled as a control in a pregnancy study. CDR3s include the opening cysteine and the closing phenylalanine or tryptophan. D genes are given only for firm matches.

CDR3 length	J gene	V gene	D gene	CDR3 protein
13	TRBJ2-7	TRBV21-1	-	CASSRAGWYEQYF
12	TRBJ2-5	TRBV4-2	-	CASSQDLETQYF
15	TRBJ1-4	TRBV7-2	TRBD1	CASSLTRTGSEKLFF
14	TRBJ2-7	TRBV6-1	TRBD1	CASTKTGGEYEQYF
14	TRBJ1-2	TRBV6-5	TRBD1	CASSGAGGVEGYTF
15	TRBJ2-3	TRBV7-2	TRBD2	CASGTRRGGADTQYF
14	TRBJ1-5	TRBV28	-	CAIGSPYSNQPQHF
19	TRBJ1-6	TRBV12-5	-	CASGLTSDRYSSYNSPLHF
13	TRBJ1-2	TRBV29-1	-	CSVEADSSYGYTF
13	TRBJ2-3	TRBV19	-	CASSRSRADTQYF
16	TRBJ1-5	TRBV6-6	-	CASSYSRGGGNQPQHF
14	TRBJ2-1	TRBV11-3	TRBD2	CASSPRLAGGEQFF
19	TRBJ2-5	TRBV4-1	TRBD2	CASSQGGGLAGGLLETQYF
16	TRBJ2-7	TRBV5-6	TRBD2	CASSSSKRTRTNEQYF
15	TRBJ2-1	TRBV11-3	TRBD2	CASSPGGQGIYEQFF
17	TRBJ2-1	TRBV7-2	TRBD2	CASSLGPSGGANNEQFF
13	TRBJ1-2	TRBV28	-	CASSFGGRYGYTF
13	TRBJ2-5	TRBV7-9	TRBD1	CASSFGQAKTQYF
14	TRBJ2-3	TRBV7-3	-	CASSFRGAEDTQYF
14	TRBJ1-2	TRBV18	-	CASSPDAGAGGYTF
14	TRBJ2-1	TRBV9	TRBD2	CASSGSGGYNEQFF
14	TRBJ2-3	TRBV19	TRBD2	CASGLAGPTDTQYF